Sequencing of this T cell receptor (beta chain) was carried out in a study of T cell clonotyping in hematopoietic cell transplantation. Whole-study findings and limits: Without cell sorting, CD4 versus CD8 contributions remain unresolved. At the given depth, recipient repertoires were over 95% de novo clonotypes.

A remark on this clone: Its antigen remains unidentified.

The CDR3 loop spans 13 amino acids. Per germline, CDR1 SGHNT and CDR2 YYREEE (reference sequence). The V end was cut by 0 bases, the J end by 7 bases, with 10 bases between. Data came from immunoSEQ multiplex PCR; TCRdb stores just in-frame clones and leaves some out. The repertoire has about 16,000 clones, around 90% of them found once; the top ten carry about 5.4%. This clonotype was obtained from a middle-aged man in good health. Some clones in this sample may be carry-over from other donors' samples. The V call is TRBV5-4, the J call TRBJ1-1, with D maybe TRBD1 (6 bases). Sequencing input: peripheral blood mononuclear cells. The CDR3 loop reads CASSLDREDEAFF. In DNA form, the CDR3 reads TGTGCCAGCAGCTTGGACAGGGAGGATGAAGCTTTCTTT.